Listed here are 5 T cell receptor beta chains from one sample, sequenced in a study of CD8 T cells in ankylosing spondylitis. TCRdb re-called the 5' RACE reads with MiXCR, one entry per CDR3 protein. Of fewer than 200,000 distinct CDR3 sequences in the sample, roughly 18% were seen once. The sample taken for sequencing was blood, either unsorted or a sorted T cell fraction (not recorded which). The receptors here all came from a male donor between 10 and 30 years old with ankylosing spondylitis or in good health (not recorded which).

The chain joins TRBV27 to TRBJ1-5, with D unresolved. V was clipped by 6 bases and J by 6 bases, with 18 bases between them. From germline, CDR1 is MNHEY and CDR2 SMNVEV (reference sequence). This CDR3 region has 15 residues. CDR3 sequence reads: CASRGTLGAGQPQHF. CDR3 DNA: TGTGCCAGCAGGGGAACCTTGGGAGCCGGTCAGCCCCAGCATTTT.

This clonotype appeared many times. The chain links TRBV6-5 to TRBJ2-1, with D possibly TRBD2 on 6 matching bases. CDR1 and CDR2 (germline): MNHEY, SVGAGI. The CDR3 length is 17 residues. The V end lost 6 bases, the J end lost 5 bases, and 23 bases lay between the germline ends. CDR3 sequence reads: CASSYAGRGYFNNEQFF. The CDR3 region has the DNA TGTGCCAGCAGCTACGCCGGCCGGGGGTATTTTAACAATGAGCAGTTCTTC.

This clonotype was counted many times. The chain joins TRBV5-1 to TRBJ2-1, with 8 bases that match TRBD2. The CDR3 is 15 amino acids. The germline CDR1 and CDR2 sequences are SGHRS and YFSETQ. The V segment lost 4 bases and the J segment 7 bases; nucleotides outside the gene matches: 10. CDR3 sequence (DNA): TGCGCCAGCAGCGGGAGCGGGGGCCGGGGGAATGAGCAGTTCTTC. Its protein is CASSGSGGRGNEQFF.

This clonotype was observed a few times. The gene calls are TRBV10-3 and TRBJ1-5, with no clear D. V lost 4 bases and J lost 7, with 14 bases in between. Germline V gene lookup returns CDR1 ENHRY and CDR2 SYGVKD. CDR3 length: 14 residues. The DNA of the CDR3 is TGTGCCATCAGTGGCTCGAAGGGTGGACAGCCCCAGCATTTT. It specifies CAISGSKGGQPQHF.

This clonotype appeared a few times. This chain uses TRBV4-3 with TRBJ1-2; tentatively, D is TRBD1 (5 bases). Trimming pared 4 bases from V and 7 bases from J, leaving 19 bases between. The CDR3 contains 15 residues. Germline CDR1 is LGHNA and CDR2 is YSLEER. As DNA, the CDR3 is TGCGCCAGCAGCCCCGTTTTAATTAGGGGAGGTGGCTACACCTTC. Its protein product is CASSPVLIRGGGYTF.